Presented here are 18 T cell receptor beta chains from one specimen sequenced in a study of vaccination and CD4 T cells after COVID-19. The assay that was used to sequence DNA from cultured CD4+ T cells was the Oncomine TCR Beta short-read assay. TCRdb reprocessed the PCR reads with MiXCR, giving one entry per CDR3 protein. The data hold around 10,000 distinct CDR3 sequences, with roughly 28% observed a single time. These receptors' targets are unknown. The treatment was: approximately nine-day PBMC culture with coronavirus spike peptide pools or control peptides (ViraFEST assay). Material for sequencing was CD4+ T cells from blood, cultured in vitro. Receptors were obtained from a human donor who had recovered from COVID-19.

This clonotype occurred a few times. One end of the junction is discordant with germline, which a read error may explain. The J gene is TRBJ2-1, the V gene TRBV7-7, with D possibly being TRBD2 (6 bases). CDR1 and CDR2 from the germline V gene are SSHAT and FNYEAQ (reference sequence). The CDR3 sequence is 15 residues long. CDR3 sequence (DNA): TGTGCTAGCAGCGCGGGAAGAGGGTCCTACAATGAGCAGTTCTTC. It specifies CASSAGRGSYNEQFF.

The chain links TRBV11-2 to TRBJ2-7; TRBD2 agrees at 7 bases. Germline CDR1 reads SGHAT; CDR2 reads FQNNGV. V lost 5 bases, J lost 3 bases, and 10 bases stayed unmatched. This CDR3 has 15 amino acids. CDR3 amino acids: CASSPLGREFYEQYF. CDR3 coding DNA: TGTGCCAGCAGCCCCCTAGGGCGGGAGTTCTACGAGCAGTACTTC.

The chain uses TRBV6-1 and TRBJ2-1, with D tentatively TRBD2 (5 bases). Trimming shortened V by 5 bases and J by 8 bases, and 10 bases separated the two germline ends. The CDR3 has 12 residues. Germline V gene sequence: CDR1 MNHNS, CDR2 SASEGT. The CDR3 reads CASSRGQYEQFF. CDR3 in DNA: TGTGCCAGCAGTAGAGGGCAATATGAGCAGTTCTTC.

V and J are TRBV12-3 or TRBV12-4 and TRBJ1-1; D possibly corresponds to TRBD1 (6 bases). The V gene lost 6 bases and the J gene lost 5 bases, with 10 bases spanning the gap. The CDR3 extends over 12 amino acids. This chain's CDR3 is CASSRGRTEAFF. CDR3 bases: TGTGCCAGCAGCCGGGGGCGGACTGAAGCTTTCTTT.

This clonotype was found a few times. This chain uses TRBV6-5 with TRBJ1-2; weak D call: TRBD1 (6 bases). The CDR3 length is 14 residues. In germline, CDR1 is MNHEY, CDR2 SVGAGI. V shed 4 bases and J shed 4 bases, with 13 bases lying between them. The CDR3 is CASSSGEGRYGYTF. The CDR3 region has the DNA TGTGCCAGCAGTTCAGGGGAGGGCCGCTATGGCTACACCTTC.

V usage is TRBV6-4 and J usage is TRBJ1-2; the D is unclear. V was shortened by 4 bases and J by 8 bases, with 20 bases between the two germline ends. Looked up from germline, CDR1 is MRHNA and CDR2 is SNTAGT. The CDR3 contains 15 residues. The CDR3 bases are TGTGCCAGCAGTGGGACTCCAGCCCCAGGAGGGGGCTACACCTTC. Translating gives CASSGTPAPGGGYTF.

As regards this clonotype: Likely a read error: the CDR3 ends without its conserved phenylalanine or tryptophan. The chain couples TRBV11-2 to TRBJ1-2; a possible D gene is TRBD1 (6 bases). V dropped 3 bases and J dropped 8 bases, with 13 bases sitting between them. This CDR3 region has 13 residues. Looked up from germline, CDR1 is SGHAT and CDR2 is FQNNGV. The chain's CDR3 is CASSFQQGGGYTS. The CDR3 bases are TGTGCCAGCAGCTTCCAACAGGGAGGGGGCTACACCTCC.

In this sample, this clonotype turned up a few times. The chain links TRBV12-3 or TRBV12-4 to TRBJ2-2; D is unresolved. This CDR3 is 12 amino acids long. Trimming shortened V by 5 bases and J by 6 bases, and 7 bases separated the two germline ends. CDR3 amino acids: CASSMSSGELFF. The CDR3, as DNA: TGTGCCAGCAGTATGTCATCCGGGGAGCTGTTTTTT.

This sequence joins TRBV15 and TRBJ2-1; D ambiguous. Germline V gene sequence: CDR1 LNHNV, CDR2 YYDKDF (reference sequence). Between the trimmed V and J ends, which lost 0 bases and 7 bases, there was a span of 4 bases. The CDR3 extends over 12 amino acids. CDR3 bases: TGTGCCACCAGCAGAGATCGGAATGAGCAGTTCTTC. Its translation is CATSRDRNEQFF.

The gene calls are TRBV7-2 and TRBJ1-1; D remains ambiguous. Germline assignment: CDR1 SGHTA and CDR2 FQGNSA. V lost 3 bases to trimming and J lost 3 bases, with 17 bases between them. There are 16 residues in the CDR3. The CDR3 spells CASSLTFDGSYTEAFF. The CDR3, as DNA: TGTGCCAGCAGCTTGACCTTCGACGGTAGCTACACTGAAGCTTTCTTT.

The chain combines TRBV20-1 with TRBJ1-1; D perhaps matches TRBD1 (5 bases). The CDR3 loop spans 11 amino acids. V shed 6 bases and J shed 5 bases, with 10 bases lying between them. The V gene's germline CDR1 is DFQATT and CDR2 SNEGSKA (reference sequence). The CDR3 loop is CSAGGRTEAFF. The CDR3 DNA follows: TGCAGTGCGGGGGGGAGGACTGAAGCTTTCTTT.

This chain joins TRBV7-9 and TRBJ1-3; D not resolved. This CDR3 comprises 12 residues. The germline V and J ends were trimmed by 5 bases and 5 bases, with 7 bases remaining between them. In germline, CDR1 is SEHNR, CDR2 FQNEAQ (reference sequence). The CDR3 coding sequence is TGTGCCAGCAGCCCGTCTAGAAACACCATATATTTT. This encodes CASSPSRNTIYF.

This clonotype was recorded once. The chain links TRBV7-6 to TRBJ1-4; D uncertain. The CDR3 contains 15 residues. The germline CDR1 and CDR2 sequences are SGHVS and FNYEAQ. Trimming removed 1 base at V and 5 bases at J, with 11 bases between. The CDR3 DNA is TGTGCCAGCAGCTTAGGCCTGGGTTCGAATGAAAAACTGTTTTTT. Amino acid sequence: CASSLGLGSNEKLFF.

CDR3 bases: TGTGCCAGTACCCCGGACGGTTATTCACCCCTCCACTTT. Translation: CASTPDGYSPLHF. This rearrangement joins TRBV19 to TRBJ1-6; D is unclear. This CDR3 region has 13 residues. Germline CDR1 and CDR2: LNHDA and SQIVND (reference sequence). The V end was cut by 7 bases, the J end by 8 bases, with 12 bases between.

The chain has TRBV27 and TRBJ2-3; TRBD1 or TRBD2 may be the D gene (5 bases each). Germline assignment: CDR1 MNHEY and CDR2 SMNVEV (reference sequence). Trimming left V 4 bases short and J 1 base short, with 24 bases between. The CDR3 is 19 residues long. As DNA, the CDR3 is TGTGCCAGCAGTTCCGAGTACGGCAGGGACGCACGAGGCACAGATACGCAGTATTTT. This codes for CASSSEYGRDARGTDTQYF.

The V and J genes are TRBV7-9 and TRBJ1-1; 7 bases line up with TRBD1. CDR3 length: 16 residues. V lost 5 bases and J lost 3; bases outside the gene matches: 12. Looked up from germline, CDR1 is SEHNR and CDR2 is FQNEAQ (reference sequence). The CDR3 region is CASSLDRVQGHTEAFF. The CDR3 nucleotides read TGTGCCAGCAGCCTCGACAGGGTGCAGGGACACACTGAAGCTTTCTTT.

The chain joins TRBV20-1 to TRBJ1-5, with D unclear. CDR1 DFQATT and CDR2 SNEGSKA come from the germline V gene (reference sequence). V lost 6 bases to trimming and J lost 2 bases, with 17 bases between them. The CDR3 has 15 amino acids. The CDR3, as DNA: TGCAGTGCATCAAAAAGGGCCGGGGGCAATCAGCCCCAGCATTTT. Translated, it gives CSASKRAGGNQPQHF.

V gene TRBV5-5 combines with J gene TRBJ2-7; a weak D match, TRBD2 (5 bases). This CDR3 is 16 amino acids long. V lost 4 bases, J lost 5 bases, and 22 bases lay in between. Germline lookup yields CDR1 SGHKS and CDR2 YYEKEE (reference sequence). CDR3 amino acids: CASSPATPSGPNEQYF. The CDR3 nucleotides read TGTGCCAGCAGCCCAGCTACCCCCAGCGGCCCCAACGAGCAGTACTTC.